A single sample is the source of the 29 T cell receptor beta chains below, sequenced in a study of blood T cell repertoires in COVID-19. Some clones are missing from TCRdb's copy, which holds only in-frame ones; the method was immunoSEQ multiplex PCR. Found here are about 200,000 clones, about nine tenths of them singletons; the top ten hold around 6.9%. Material for sequencing was peripheral blood. These receptors originate from a man aged 60 to 69 who had recovered from COVID-19.

The rearrangement links TRBV6-5 to TRBJ1-5; tentatively, D is TRBD1 (6 bases). In germline, CDR1 is MNHEY, CDR2 SVGAGI. Deletions cut 6 bases from V and 3 bases from J, with 12 bases between. The CDR3 length is 14 residues. CDR3 sequence: CASRLQGLNQPQHF. The CDR3 DNA reads TGTGCCAGCAGACTACAGGGCCTCAATCAGCCCCAGCATTTT.

The genes are TRBV4-1 and TRBJ2-7; D not resolved. V gave up 4 bases and J gave up 1 base, with 17 bases separating them. Germline-derived CDR1 and CDR2 are MGHRA and YSYEKL. This CDR3 contains 16 residues. The CDR3 DNA is TGCGCCAGCAGCCCATCAGAGCGTGGTTCGTCCTACGAGCAGTACTTC. This translates into CASSPSERGSSYEQYF.

This sequence joins TRBV5-1 and TRBJ2-2; TRBD1 matches at 9 bases. The CDR3 has 16 amino acids. Per the germline V gene, CDR1 is SGHRS and CDR2 is YFSETQ. V lost 3 bases to trimming and J lost 1 base; unmatched junction nucleotides: 4. The CDR3 coding sequence is TGCGCCAGCAGCTGGACAGGGGAGATGAACACCGGGGAGCTGTTTTTT. Amino acid sequence: CASSWTGEMNTGELFF.

This clone appeared a single time. The chain carries TRBV12-3 or TRBV12-4 and TRBJ1-5; D gene uncertain. V lost 8 bases and J lost 4, with 9 bases in between. The CDR3 extends over 12 amino acids. CDR3 sequence reads: CASSSGNQPQHF. The CDR3 DNA sequence: TGTGCCAGCTCCTCGGGGAATCAGCCCCAGCATTTT.

The genes are TRBV5-4 and TRBJ2-1; 10 nucleotides agree with TRBD2. In germline, CDR1 is SGHNT, CDR2 YYREEE (reference sequence). J lost 9 bases, V lost 2 bases, and 14 bases had no gene match. CDR3 length equals 17 residues. This CDR3 is CASSFQSRAGGASEQFF. CDR3 bases: TGTGCCAGCAGCTTCCAGTCCAGAGCGGGGGGGGCGAGTGAGCAGTTCTTC. The whole variable domain, remainder taken from reference TRBV5-4 and TRBJ2-1, is ETGVTQSPTHLIKTRGQQVTLRCSSQSGHNTVSWYQQALGQGPQFIFQYYREEENGRGNFPPRFSGLQFPNYSSELNVNALELDDSALYLCASSFQSRAGGASEQFFGPGTRLTVL.

V is TRBV6-6 and J is TRBJ2-5; 15 nucleotides agree with TRBD2. The germline V gene encodes CDR1 MNHNY and CDR2 SVGAGI (reference sequence). The V gene end was trimmed by 4 bases and the J gene end by 5 bases; junction bases not matched to a gene: 5. The CDR3 has 16 amino acids. In DNA form, the CDR3 reads TGTGCCAGCAGTTCCAGGACTAGCGGGGGGGCTGAGACCCAGTACTTC. This encodes CASSSRTSGGAETQYF.

This clone was observed a single time. The V and J genes are TRBV5-4 and TRBJ2-6; D gene ambiguous. Germline V lookup: CDR1 SGHNT, CDR2 YYREEE (reference sequence). This CDR3 region has 13 residues. The V gene lost 0 bases and the J gene lost 4 bases, with 2 bases spanning the gap. CDR3 nucleotide sequence: TGTGCCAGCAGCTTGGCGGGGGCCAACGTCCTGACTTTC. Translation gives CASSLAGANVLTF.

This clone occurred a few times. The V and J genes are TRBV29-1 and TRBJ1-2, with D possibly being TRBD1 (5 bases). The germline CDR1 and CDR2 sequences are SQVTM and ANQGSEA. V was shortened by 7 bases and J by 3 bases, with 9 bases between the two germline ends. CDR3 length: 11 residues. The CDR3 bases are TGCAGCGGGTGGGGGGACTATGGCTACACCTTC. This sequence encodes CSGWGDYGYTF.

This sequence joins TRBV5-4 and TRBJ2-1, with D maybe TRBD1 (6 bases). Looked up from germline, CDR1 is SGHNT and CDR2 is YYREEE (reference sequence). Trimming removed 2 bases from V and 2 bases from J, with 14 bases in between. The CDR3 runs 16 residues. CDR3 sequence: CASSLTGTSTYNEQFF. The DNA for the CDR3 is TGTGCCAGCAGCTTAACCGGGACAAGTACCTACAATGAGCAGTTCTTC.

This chain uses TRBV12-3 or TRBV12-4 with TRBJ1-1, with no clear D. Trimming pared 4 bases from V and 4 bases from J, leaving 7 bases between. This CDR3 is built from 12 residues. The CDR3 here is CASSSAGTEAFF. DNA of the CDR3: TGTGCCAGCAGTTCCGCCGGCACTGAAGCTTTCTTT.

V is TRBV11-2 and J is TRBJ1-2; 9 bases align to TRBD1. Germline values: CDR1 SGHAT, CDR2 FQNNGV. The CDR3 covers 14 residues. The trim removed 4 bases at V and 4 bases at J, leaving 4 bases unmatched. CDR3 bases: TGTGCCAGCAGCTCAAGGACAGGGGCCTATGGCTACACCTTC. It encodes CASSSRTGAYGYTF.

The CDR3, as DNA: TGTGCCAGCAGTGAATCGGTTGTGGGGGGCTACGAGCAGTACTTC. It yields the protein CASSESVVGGYEQYF. The J gene is TRBJ2-7, the V gene TRBV25-1, with D possibly being TRBD2 (6 bases). This CDR3 is 15 amino acids long. In germline, CDR1 is MGHDK, CDR2 SYGVNS. Trimming pared 1 base from V and 3 bases from J, leaving 13 bases between.

The chain couples TRBV14 to TRBJ2-1, with D tentatively TRBD2 (6 bases). The CDR3 contains 16 residues. Between the trimmed V and J ends, which lost 3 bases and 4 bases, there was a span of 16 bases. The V gene's germline CDR1 is SGHDN and CDR2 FVKESK. In DNA form, the CDR3 reads TGTGCCAGCAGCCACCCCCCGGGGGACGCTTACAATGAGCAGTTCTTC. Protein product: CASSHPPGDAYNEQFF.

The chain joins TRBV6-2 or TRBV6-3 to TRBJ1-1, with a possible D match to TRBD1 (5 bases). The V gene lost 0 bases and the J gene lost 5 bases, with 25 bases spanning the gap. CDR1 and CDR2 (germline): MNHEY, SVGEGT. There are 19 residues in the CDR3. This CDR3 is CASSYSRAPGQEGKTEAFF. The CDR3 nucleotides are TGTGCCAGCAGTTACTCGAGGGCCCCAGGGCAGGAGGGAAAGACTGAAGCTTTCTTT.

This rearrangement joins TRBV5-1 to TRBJ2-5; TRBD1 is a possible D gene (5 bases). The germline V gene has CDR1 SGHRS and CDR2 YFSETQ. The V and J ends lost 2 bases and 5 bases respectively, with 10 bases between them. The CDR3 contains 13 residues. CDR3 sequence (DNA): TGCGCCAGCAGCTTCCAGGGATTCGAGACCCAGTACTTC. Amino acids: CASSFQGFETQYF. Complete variable domain (other parts from reference TRBV5-1 and TRBJ2-5): KAGVTQTPRYLIKTRGQQVTLSCSPISGHRSVSWYQQTPGQGLQFLFEYFSETQRNKGNFPGRFSGRQFSNSRSEMNVSTLELGDSALYLCASSFQGFETQYFGPGTRLLVL.

The gene calls are TRBV7-8 and TRBJ1-2; D gene ambiguous. V lost 7 bases and J 4 bases, leaving 10 bases between the germline ends. The germline V gene encodes CDR1 SGHVS and CDR2 FQNEAQ. The CDR3 length is 12 residues. The CDR3 region is CASIPLAYGYTF. CDR3 sequence (DNA): TGTGCCAGCATCCCTTTGGCCTATGGCTACACCTTC.

The chain carries TRBV6-5 and TRBJ2-7, with D tentatively TRBD1 (5 bases). V was shortened by 0 bases and J by 4 bases, with 7 bases between the two germline ends. This CDR3 comprises 13 residues. Per germline, CDR1 MNHEY and CDR2 SVGAGI. CDR3 in DNA: TGTGCCAGCAGTTACTCGGGGCAGTACGAGCAGTACTTC. This encodes CASSYSGQYEQYF.

This chain connects TRBV19 to TRBJ1-2, with TRBD1 matching 10 bases. Per the germline V gene, CDR1 is LNHDA and CDR2 is SQIVND (reference sequence). The CDR3 consists of 13 residues. V lost 6 bases and J lost 6; bases outside the gene matches: 4. CDR3 residues: CASRDRGRHGYTF. The CDR3 nucleotides read TGTGCCAGTAGAGACAGGGGGCGACATGGCTACACCTTC.

The chain employs TRBV11-3 and TRBJ2-3, with TRBD2 identical over 13 bases. Germline V gene data show CDR1 as SGHNT and CDR2 as YENEEA. This CDR3 is built from 16 residues. With 5 bases clipped from V and 1 base from J, the junction kept 3 bases outside the gene matches. The CDR3 region has the DNA TGTGCCAGCAGCCCCGGACTAGCGGGGGGCACAGATACGCAGTATTTT. It translates to CASSPGLAGGTDTQYF.

The V and J genes are TRBV28 and TRBJ2-7; 7 bases are shared with TRBD1. Germline assignment: CDR1 MDHEN and CDR2 SYDVKM. This CDR3 has 14 amino acids. The junction had 10 bases not matched to a gene; V was cut back by 5 bases and J by 6 bases. The CDR3 coding sequence is TGTGCCAGCAGTGTACGACAGGGTAGGGCCGAGCAGTACTTC. This translates into CASSVRQGRAEQYF.

The genes are TRBV6-6 and TRBJ1-1; 8 bases are a match to TRBD1. The CDR3 length is 16 residues. V lost 3 bases, J lost 4 bases, and 10 bases stayed unmatched. Germline CDR1 is MNHNY and CDR2 is SVGAGI (reference sequence). The CDR3 sequence is CASSYSRAGGVTEAFF. DNA for the CDR3: TGTGCCAGCAGTTATTCCCGTGCAGGGGGCGTCACTGAAGCTTTCTTT.

The J gene is TRBJ1-2, the V gene TRBV12-3 or TRBV12-4; D may be TRBD1 (6 bases). The CDR3 extends over 13 amino acids. Trimming took 7 bases from V and 8 from J, leaving 17 bases between them. The CDR3 bases are TGTGCCAGCACCGGCCGGACAGTCCAAGGCTACACCTTC. It codes for CASTGRTVQGYTF.

V gene TRBV28 combines with J gene TRBJ2-3; D unresolved. The CDR3 has 15 amino acids. Trimming took 6 bases from V and 1 from J, leaving 14 bases between them. Germline CDR1 reads MDHEN; CDR2 reads SYDVKM. The CDR3 sequence is CASRPPLRRTDTQYF. The CDR3 nucleotides are TGTGCCAGCAGGCCCCCACTTCGTCGCACAGATACGCAGTATTTT.

DNA for the CDR3: TGTGCCACCAGCAGAGATCGAGGGGGCCGCTACGAGCAGTACTTC. This encodes CATSRDRGGRYEQYF. The gene calls are TRBV15 and TRBJ2-7; 7 bases match TRBD1. CDR1 is LNHNV and CDR2 is YYDKDF in the germline V gene (reference sequence). Losses at the gene ends were 0 bases for V and 3 bases for J; bases not matched to a gene: 5. The CDR3 has 15 amino acids.

V and J are TRBV4-1 and TRBJ2-3; 8 nucleotides agree with TRBD1. In germline, CDR1 is MGHRA, CDR2 YSYEKL. V trimming: 5 bases; J trimming: 0 bases; junction bases outside the gene matches: 7. The CDR3 length is 16 residues. The CDR3 region is CASSKGQGTSTDTQYF. The CDR3 coding sequence is TGCGCCAGCAGCAAAGGACAGGGAACCAGCACAGATACGCAGTATTTT.

This clone is a singleton in its sample. The V call is TRBV6-2 or TRBV6-3, the J call TRBJ2-3; 10 bases are shared with TRBD1. The CDR3 is made up of 15 amino acids. Unmatched junction bases numbered 3, after V lost 3 bases and J lost 3 bases. Germline V gene lookup returns CDR1 MNHEY and CDR2 SVGEGT. CDR3 protein: CASSYRQGATDTQYF. CDR3 sequence (DNA): TGTGCCAGCAGTTATCGACAGGGGGCTACAGATACGCAGTATTTT.

The chain employs TRBV3-1 (or the pseudogene TRBV3-2) and TRBJ2-6; TRBD1 agrees at 7 bases. Germline CDR1 reads LGHDT; CDR2 reads YNNKEL (reference sequence). This CDR3 is built from 18 residues. Germline trimming cut 4 bases from V and 0 bases from J; bases unmatched to any gene: 9. The CDR3 DNA reads as TGTGCCAGCAGCCTTGGTACAGGGGTGCGCTCTGGGGCCAACGTCCTGACTTTC. Encoded protein: CASSLGTGVRSGANVLTF.

The chain employs TRBV28 and TRBJ2-7; D is unclear. The CDR3 runs 14 residues. Trimming cost V 5 bases and J 0 bases, with 11 bases left between them. Germline V gene data show CDR1 as MDHEN and CDR2 as SYDVKM. The CDR3 nucleotides are TGTGCCAGCAGTCCTTTCGGGTCCTCCTACGAGCAGTACTTC. It is translated as CASSPFGSSYEQYF.

The rearrangement uses TRBV6-1 and TRBJ1-1; TRBD1 is a possible D gene (5 bases). V was cut by 1 base and J by 1 base, with 10 bases left in between. The CDR3 extends over 15 amino acids. Looked up from germline, CDR1 is MNHNS and CDR2 is SASEGT. DNA for the CDR3: TGTGCCAGCAGTGAAGTCAGGGCCCCGAACACTGAAGCTTTCTTT. Translating gives CASSEVRAPNTEAFF.